The next 18 T cell receptor beta chains were all read from a single sample in a study of a mutant IDH1 vaccine in newly diagnosed glioma. Time point here: week 47, end of study. Every single dose of the vaccine, 300 ug of mutant IDH1 20-mer peptide, came with topical imiquimod. These TCRs are of unknown antigen specificity. TCRdb's copy holds only in-frame clones and misses some; the assay was immunoSEQ multiplex PCR. This table holds about 23,000 clones, 84% found once. The source material was PBMCs, sampled from a glioma patient whose treatment included an IDH1 peptide vaccine. The receptors were sampled from a middle-aged man with glioma.

The chain uses TRBV2 and TRBJ2-3, with 7 bases lining up with TRBD1. The CDR3 runs to 15 residues. V shed 6 bases and J 1 base; nucleotides not matched to a gene: 7. Germline V gene data show CDR1 as SNHLY and CDR2 as FYNNEI. This CDR3 is CASRPAQGRTDTQYF. CDR3 nucleotides: TGTGCCAGCAGGCCTGCACAGGGGCGCACAGATACGCAGTATTTT.

The rearrangement links TRBV29-1 to TRBJ1-4, with D possibly being TRBD1 (5 bases). The V end lost 3 bases, the J end lost 6 bases, and 14 bases lay between the germline ends. The CDR3 is 14 amino acids. CDR1 and CDR2 (germline): SQVTM, ANQGSEA. For the CDR3, the DNA is TGCAGCGTTGAGGGTGGGACGGAAGATGAAAAACTGTTTTTT. This codes for CSVEGGTEDEKLFF.

The V and J genes are TRBV5-4 and TRBJ1-1; D not resolved. The germline V gene has CDR1 SGHNT and CDR2 YYREEE (reference sequence). This CDR3 spans 13 amino acids. Trimming removed 1 base from V and 2 bases from J, with 6 bases in between. The CDR3 protein is CASSLPDNTEAFF. CDR3 coding DNA: TGTGCCAGCAGCTTGCCGGATAACACTGAAGCTTTCTTT.

The rearrangement joins TRBV4-3 to TRBJ2-2; 7 bases are shared with TRBD2. The germline CDR1 and CDR2 sequences are LGHNA and YSLEER. Trimming removed 4 bases from V and 3 bases from J; junction bases left unmatched: 2. The CDR3 covers 14 residues. CDR3 nucleotide sequence: TGCGCCAGCAGCCGGACTAGTGACACCGGGGAGCTGTTTTTT. Amino acid sequence: CASSRTSDTGELFF.

In this sample, this clone turned up once. The chain carries TRBV4-2 and TRBJ1-3; the D is unclear. CDR1 is LGHNA, CDR2 YNFKEQ, per germline. V lost 6 bases and J 4 bases, leaving 16 bases between the germline ends. This CDR3 contains 15 residues. DNA for the CDR3: TGTGCCAGCAGAATCGCTAGGAGGTCCGGAAACACCATATATTTT. This sequence encodes CASRIARRSGNTIYF.

The V and J genes are TRBV11-2 and TRBJ2-6; 8 nucleotides agree with TRBD1. The CDR3 covers 17 residues. J was trimmed by 1 base and V by 5 bases; bases with no gene match: 7. Per germline, CDR1 SGHAT and CDR2 FQNNGV. The CDR3 DNA sequence: TGTGCCAGCAGCCCCCAGGGGGCGCAATCTGGGGCCAACGTCCTGACTTTC. Protein: CASSPQGAQSGANVLTF.

This CDR3 is CASKVGVRSGELFF. As DNA, the CDR3 is TGTGCCAGCAAGGTGGGAGTTAGGTCCGGGGAGCTGTTTTTT. This sequence joins TRBV6-1 and TRBJ2-2; tentatively, D is TRBD2 (5 bases). Trimming left V 7 bases short and J 6 bases short, with 15 bases between. The CDR3 has 14 residues. Germline lookup yields CDR1 MNHNS and CDR2 SASEGT.

This clone has more than one count but fewer than ten. CDR3 coding DNA: TGTGCCAGCAGCTCCGTTTCCACAGGGTTCTATGGCTACACCTTC. The encoded protein is CASSSVSTGFYGYTF. The rearrangement links TRBV7-8 to TRBJ1-2, with D possibly TRBD1 on 6 matching bases. The CDR3 is made up of 15 amino acids. Germline CDR1 reads SGHVS; CDR2 reads FQNEAQ. Trimming pared 4 bases from V and 4 bases from J, leaving 16 bases between.

This chain links TRBV21-1 with TRBJ2-1; TRBD2 is the table's D call, not checked against the DNA. TRBV21-1 is given as a pseudogene. This CDR3 has 22 amino acids. The CDR3 DNA sequence: TGTGCCAGCAACCAAAGTATTCTAGCGAGAGTTCCCCTGGGTGGGGAATACAATGAGCAGTTCTTC. Protein: CASNQSILARVPLGGEYNEQFF.

This sequence joins TRBV5-1 and TRBJ2-2; D ambiguous. Germline V gene data show CDR1 as SGHRS and CDR2 as YFSETQ. CDR3 length: 13 amino acids. The ends were cut back, 0 bases at V and 5 bases at J, with 5 bases in the middle. The CDR3 sequence: CASSLDWTGELFF. The CDR3 nucleotides read TGCGCCAGCAGCTTGGACTGGACCGGGGAGCTGTTTTTT.

V usage is TRBV5-1 and J usage is TRBJ2-7, with D unclear. CDR1 is SGHRS, CDR2 YFSETQ, per germline. The CDR3 is 11 amino acids. The germline V and J ends were trimmed by 4 bases and 1 base, with 3 bases remaining between them. As DNA, the CDR3 is TGCGCCAGCAGCGGGTCCTACGAGCAGTACTTC. This translates into CASSGSYEQYF. Variable domain in full (rest from reference TRBV5-1 and TRBJ2-7): KAGVTQTPRYLIKTRGQQVTLSCSPISGHRSVSWYQQTPGQGLQFLFEYFSETQRNKGNFPGRFSGRQFSNSRSEMNVSTLELGDSALYLCASSGSYEQYFGPGTRLTVT.

This rearrangement joins TRBV18 to TRBJ2-2; 9 positions match TRBD1. The CDR3 contains 16 residues. Trimming took 0 bases from V and 7 from J; bases not matched to a gene: 6. Germline V lookup: CDR1 KGHSH, CDR2 LQKENI. The CDR3 nucleotides are TGTGCCAGCTCACCACCAACAGGGGGCTTTATCGGGGAGCTGTTTTTT. As protein: CASSPPTGGFIGELFF.

The chain joins TRBV7-9 to TRBJ1-2; a weak D match, TRBD1 (5 bases). Per germline, CDR1 SEHNR and CDR2 FQNEAQ (reference sequence). The CDR3 covers 13 residues. The V end lost 6 bases, the J end lost 8 bases, and 16 bases lay between the germline ends. The DNA for the CDR3 is TGTGCCAGCAGTCTTTCGTCGGGGGACGGCTACACCTTC. Its protein is CASSLSSGDGYTF.

This clone was recorded once. The V and J genes are TRBV5-1 and TRBJ2-3, with D unclear. Germline V gene sequence: CDR1 SGHRS, CDR2 YFSETQ. This CDR3 comprises 13 residues. V was shortened by 1 base and J by 4 bases, with 7 bases between the two germline ends. The CDR3 region is CASSLNSPDTQYF. The CDR3 DNA sequence: TGCGCCAGCAGCTTGAACTCCCCAGATACGCAGTATTTT.

The chain uses TRBV15 and TRBJ2-3; TRBD2 aligns across 12 bases. This CDR3 has 15 amino acids. The V gene end was trimmed by 4 bases and the J gene end by 2 bases; junction bases not matched to a gene: 1. Germline assignment: CDR1 LNHNV and CDR2 YYDKDF (reference sequence). This CDR3 is CATSTSGRATDTQYF. For the CDR3, the DNA is TGTGCCACCAGCACTAGCGGGAGGGCCACAGATACGCAGTATTTT.

The chain couples TRBV19 to TRBJ2-3; tentatively, D is TRBD2 (6 bases). Germline CDR1 and CDR2: LNHDA and SQIVND (reference sequence). The CDR3 consists of 11 residues. V shed 5 bases and J shed 11 bases, with 11 bases lying between them. The CDR3 sequence: CASSWGLQQYF. The CDR3 bases are TGTGCCAGTAGTTGGGGACTCCAGCAGTATTTT. The full variable domain, rest sourced from reference TRBV19 and TRBJ2-3, is DGGITQSPKYLFRKEGQNVTLSCEQNLNHDAMYWYRQDPGQGLRLIYYSQIVNDFQKGDIAEGYSVSREKKESFPLTVTSAQKNPTAFYLCASSWGLQQYFGPGTRLTVL.

This chain uses TRBV6-5 with TRBJ1-1; tentatively, D is TRBD1 (6 bases). Germline-derived CDR1 and CDR2 are MNHEY and SVGAGI. V lost 6 bases to trimming and J lost 2 bases, with 10 bases between them. The CDR3 sequence is 13 residues long. For the CDR3, the DNA is TGTGCCAGCAGCGACAGGATAAACACTGAAGCTTTCTTT. Translated, it gives CASSDRINTEAFF.

The rearrangement uses TRBV19 and TRBJ1-2; D is uncertain. The V gene lost 3 bases and the J gene lost 7 bases, with 6 bases spanning the gap. The germline V gene has CDR1 LNHDA and CDR2 SQIVND (reference sequence). The CDR3 covers 11 residues. CDR3 sequence reads: CASSIGVGYTF. For the CDR3, the DNA is TGTGCCAGTAGTATCGGTGTTGGCTACACCTTC.